Listed below are T cell receptor beta chains from one sample, sequenced in a study of T cell changes during pregnancy in multiple sclerosis. Profiling relied on immunoSEQ multiplex PCR, and the TCRdb table lists in-frame clones only, not all of them. In the table there are tens of thousands of clones, approximately 91% of which are singletons. Here the sequenced sample was peripheral blood, taken in the second trimester of pregnancy. Every receptor here comes from a female donor with multiple sclerosis, enrolled in a pregnancy study. Both conserved end residues are part of each CDR3. D genes are given only for firm matches. Some rows mark clone size as missing; the rest say once, few, many or name a class of expanded clone.

d_gene: TRBD1
abundance: .
v_gene: TRBV4-1
j_gene: TRBJ1-5
CDR3nt: TGCGCCAGCAGCCCTTTGGGACAGGGGGCGGGTCAGCCCCAGCATTTT
CDR3aa: CASSPLGQGAGQPQHF

d_gene: TRBD1
abundance: .
v_gene: TRBV9
j_gene: TRBJ2-7
CDR3nt: TGTGCCAGCAGCGAGGGGGGACAGGGTTACGAGCAGTACTTC
CDR3aa: CASSEGGQGYEQYF

d_gene: .
abundance: .
v_gene: TRBV28
j_gene: TRBJ2-4
CDR3nt: TGTGCCAGCAATCCCGGGGGAGGCAACATTCAGTACTTC
CDR3aa: CASNPGGGNIQYF

d_gene: TRBD1
abundance: .
v_gene: TRBV7-9
j_gene: TRBJ1-2
CDR3nt: TGTGCCAGCAGCTCCGACAGGGGTAACTATGGCTACACCTTC
CDR3aa: CASSSDRGNYGYTF

d_gene: TRBD1
abundance: .
v_gene: TRBV6-4
j_gene: TRBJ1-5
CDR3nt: TGTGCCAGCAGTGACTCGAGCAAGGACAGGGATGGATGGGGAAGCTATAGCAATCAGCCCCAGCATTTT
CDR3aa: CASSDSSKDRDGWGSYSNQPQHF

d_gene: .
abundance: few
v_gene: TRBV7-2
j_gene: TRBJ1-2
CDR3nt: TGTGCCAGCAGCTTAAACACCCACTATGGCTACACCTTC
CDR3aa: CASSLNTHYGYTF

d_gene: TRBD1
abundance: .
v_gene: TRBV28
j_gene: TRBJ1-2
CDR3nt: TGTGCCAGCAGGGCGTCAGGGACAGTACTCTATGGCTACACCTTC
CDR3aa: CASRASGTVLYGYTF

d_gene: .
abundance: .
v_gene: TRBV5-5
j_gene: TRBJ2-7
CDR3nt: TGTGCCAGCAGCTTAGCCGGGACAAACTCCTACGAGCAGTACTTC
CDR3aa: CASSLAGTNSYEQYF

d_gene: .
abundance: .
v_gene: TRBV7-9
j_gene: TRBJ1-1
CDR3nt: TGTGCCAGCAGTCATAAACCGACAGGCACTGAAGCTTTCTTT
CDR3aa: CASSHKPTGTEAFF

d_gene: .
abundance: .
v_gene: TRBV6-5
j_gene: TRBJ2-6
CDR3nt: TGTGCCAGCAGCAGGGGTACCTCTGGGGCCAACGTCCTGACTTTC
CDR3aa: CASSRGTSGANVLTF

d_gene: .
abundance: once
v_gene: TRBV5-4
j_gene: TRBJ2-7
CDR3nt: TGTGCCGGGATAGACTCGGACGGGACCTACGAGCAGTACTTC
CDR3aa: CAGIDSDGTYEQYF

d_gene: .
abundance: few
v_gene: TRBV10-3
j_gene: TRBJ1-1
CDR3nt: TGTGCCATCAGTGAGTTGGTCACCACAGGGTCGGGGAATCCTGAAGCTTTCTTT
CDR3aa: CAISELVTTGSGNPEAFF

d_gene: TRBD2
abundance: .
v_gene: TRBV5-4
j_gene: TRBJ2-3
CDR3nt: TGTGCCAGCAGCACACTAGCGGGGGGGCCGGCAGATACGCAGTATTTT
CDR3aa: CASSTLAGGPADTQYF

d_gene: TRBD1
abundance: .
v_gene: TRBV27
j_gene: TRBJ1-4
CDR3nt: TGTGCCAGCAGTTCGACCGGACAGGCCCTCGCAAGAAAACTGTTTTTT
CDR3aa: CASSSTGQALARKLFF

d_gene: TRBD2
abundance: .
v_gene: TRBV4-2
j_gene: TRBJ2-3
CDR3nt: TGTGCCAGCAGCCTCCTAGCGGGGGGGTCGGATACGCAGTATTTT
CDR3aa: CASSLLAGGSDTQYF

d_gene: .
abundance: .
v_gene: TRBV5-4
j_gene: TRBJ2-1
CDR3nt: TGTGCCAGCAGCTCAGTAACCCCGGGCAATGAGCAGTTCTTC
CDR3aa: CASSSVTPGNEQFF

d_gene: .
abundance: .
v_gene: TRBV10-3
j_gene: TRBJ1-2
CDR3nt: TGTGCCATCAGCGGGGGGTACAGGGCCACGACCCCTGGCTACACCTTC
CDR3aa: CAISGGYRATTPGYTF

d_gene: .
abundance: .
v_gene: TRBV5-1
j_gene: TRBJ1-3
CDR3nt: TGCGCCAGCAGCTTACTTAACAGGGCCGAAAACACCATATATTTT
CDR3aa: CASSLLNRAENTIYF

d_gene: .
abundance: .
v_gene: TRBV4-1
j_gene: TRBJ2-5
CDR3nt: TGCGCCAGCAGCCAAGATGGTGAGGAGACCCAGTACTTC
CDR3aa: CASSQDGEETQYF

d_gene: TRBD1
abundance: .
v_gene: TRBV4-3
j_gene: TRBJ2-7
CDR3nt: TGCGCCAGCAGCCAAGACAGGGGGCCCATCGAGCAGTACTTC
CDR3aa: CASSQDRGPIEQYF

d_gene: TRBD2
abundance: .
v_gene: TRBV4-3
j_gene: TRBJ2-3
CDR3nt: TGCGCCAGCAGCCAAGAAGTCCGGTTGTTAGCGGGGCGGGGTACGCAGTATTTT
CDR3aa: CASSQEVRLLAGRGTQYF

d_gene: .
abundance: .
v_gene: TRBV5-1
j_gene: TRBJ1-4
CDR3nt: TGCGCCAGCAGCTTGGTGGTGGGGGCCGGTGAAAAACTGTTTTTT
CDR3aa: CASSLVVGAGEKLFF

d_gene: .
abundance: .
v_gene: TRBV5-1
j_gene: TRBJ2-3
CDR3nt: TGCGCCAGCAGCTCGTCCCTCTTCACAGATACGCAGTATTTT
CDR3aa: CASSSSLFTDTQYF

d_gene: .
abundance: few
v_gene: TRBV27
j_gene: TRBJ1-2
CDR3nt: TGTGCCAGCAGTTTGGTGTATCTGGGGAGTGGCTACACCTTC
CDR3aa: CASSLVYLGSGYTF

d_gene: .
abundance: .
v_gene: TRBV7-2
j_gene: TRBJ1-5
CDR3nt: TGTGCCAGCAGCTTGTACAGGGATCAGCCCCAGCATTTT
CDR3aa: CASSLYRDQPQHF

d_gene: .
abundance: .
v_gene: TRBV27
j_gene: TRBJ1-5
CDR3nt: TGTGCCAGCAGTCAAAACTACGGGGTGGGGGGGAATCAGCCCCAGCATTTT
CDR3aa: CASSQNYGVGGNQPQHF

d_gene: .
abundance: .
v_gene: TRBV28
j_gene: TRBJ1-3
CDR3nt: TGTGCCAGCAGTTCCAACCCAGGGTTACCTTCTGGAAACACCATATATTTT
CDR3aa: CASSSNPGLPSGNTIYF

d_gene: TRBD2
abundance: .
v_gene: TRBV10-2
j_gene: TRBJ2-1
CDR3nt: TGCGCCAGTAGCGGGGGGGTCTACAATGAGCAGTTCTTC
CDR3aa: CASSGGVYNEQFF

d_gene: TRBD1
abundance: .
v_gene: TRBV18
j_gene: TRBJ2-7
CDR3nt: TGTGCCAGCTCACCACCCGGGGACAGTTACTACGAGCAGTACTTC
CDR3aa: CASSPPGDSYYEQYF

d_gene: TRBD1
abundance: .
v_gene: TRBV4-2
j_gene: TRBJ2-1
CDR3nt: TGTGCCAGCAGCCAAGATGACAGGGCCAGGTCCTACAATGAGCAGTTCTTC
CDR3aa: CASSQDDRARSYNEQFF

d_gene: TRBD1
abundance: many
v_gene: TRBV5-5
j_gene: TRBJ2-7
CDR3nt: TGTGCCAGCAGCCCCCACTTTGACAGGGGCCTAGCCGAGCAGTACTTC
CDR3aa: CASSPHFDRGLAEQYF

d_gene: .
abundance: .
v_gene: TRBV11-1
j_gene: TRBJ2-1
CDR3nt: TGTGCCAGCAGCTACAGCAATGAGCAGTTCTTC
CDR3aa: CASSYSNEQFF

d_gene: TRBD1
abundance: .
v_gene: TRBV9
j_gene: TRBJ1-5
CDR3nt: TGTGCCAGCAGCAAGGGACAGGGAATCAATCAGCCCCAGCATTTT
CDR3aa: CASSKGQGINQPQHF

d_gene: TRBD1
abundance: .
v_gene: TRBV5-1
j_gene: TRBJ2-4
CDR3nt: TGCGCCAGCAGTTTAGGACAGGCAAACATTCAGTACTTC
CDR3aa: CASSLGQANIQYF

d_gene: .
abundance: .
v_gene: TRBV18
j_gene: TRBJ1-6
CDR3nt: TGTGCCAGCTCACCAACAGGGATGGGTTCACCCCTCCACTTT
CDR3aa: CASSPTGMGSPLHF

d_gene: TRBD1
abundance: .
v_gene: TRBV19
j_gene: TRBJ1-2
CDR3nt: TGTGCCAGTACCACCGGACAGGGTTTGAGGGGCTACACCTTC
CDR3aa: CASTTGQGLRGYTF

d_gene: TRBD1
abundance: .
v_gene: TRBV2
j_gene: TRBJ2-7
CDR3nt: TGTGCCAGCAGTCCGACGGGACAGGTGACCTACGAGCAGTACTTC
CDR3aa: CASSPTGQVTYEQYF

d_gene: .
abundance: once
v_gene: TRBV21-1
j_gene: TRBJ2-7
CDR3nt: TGTGCCAGCAGCATGAGGCAGTACTTC
CDR3aa: CASSMRQYF

d_gene: .
abundance: .
v_gene: TRBV4-3
j_gene: TRBJ1-1
CDR3nt: TGCGCCAGCAGCCAAGTGTTGTACCGCGACACTGAAGCTTTCTTT
CDR3aa: CASSQVLYRDTEAFF

d_gene: .
abundance: .
v_gene: TRBV15
j_gene: TRBJ1-2
CDR3nt: TGTGCCACCAGCAGAGATTTTGGGGGCGGCTACACCTTC
CDR3aa: CATSRDFGGGYTF

d_gene: .
abundance: .
v_gene: TRBV30
j_gene: TRBJ1-2
CDR3nt: TGTGCCTGGAGTTTAATAGGAGCTTTTCCCTATGGCTACACCTTC
CDR3aa: CAWSLIGAFPYGYTF

d_gene: TRBD1
abundance: .
v_gene: TRBV5-5
j_gene: TRBJ1-5
CDR3nt: TGTGCCAGCAGCCCGAACCGGGACAGGGATTCGGGACAGCCCCAGCATTTT
CDR3aa: CASSPNRDRDSGQPQHF

d_gene: .
abundance: .
v_gene: TRBV5-4
j_gene: TRBJ2-5
CDR3nt: TGTGCCAGCAGTTTGGTGGGGGGGCGGCGAGAGACCCAGTACTTC
CDR3aa: CASSLVGGRRETQYF

d_gene: .
abundance: .
v_gene: TRBV9
j_gene: TRBJ1-5
CDR3nt: TGTGCCAGCAGCGAGGGGGTTGATAATCAGCCCCAGCATTTT
CDR3aa: CASSEGVDNQPQHF

d_gene: TRBD1
abundance: .
v_gene: TRBV11-2
j_gene: TRBJ1-2
CDR3nt: TGTGCCAGCAGCCCGGACAGGGTTTTAAATGGCTACACCTTC
CDR3aa: CASSPDRVLNGYTF

d_gene: .
abundance: .
v_gene: TRBV19
j_gene: TRBJ1-4
CDR3nt: TGTGCCAGTAGTATAGAAACGGGAAAACTGTTTTTT
CDR3aa: CASSIETGKLFF

d_gene: TRBD1
abundance: .
v_gene: TRBV9
j_gene: TRBJ1-1
CDR3nt: TGTGCCAGCAGCCCTACAGGGGGGACTGAAGCTTTCTTT
CDR3aa: CASSPTGGTEAFF

d_gene: .
abundance: .
v_gene: TRBV6-5
j_gene: TRBJ2-7
CDR3nt: TGTGCCAGCAGGGTCCACGGCGGTCGCTACGAGCAGTACTTC
CDR3aa: CASRVHGGRYEQYF

d_gene: .
abundance: .
v_gene: TRBV9
j_gene: TRBJ2-3
CDR3nt: TGTGCCAGCAGCCCCCGGAGTAGCTTCCGCACAGATACGCAGTATTTT
CDR3aa: CASSPRSSFRTDTQYF

d_gene: .
abundance: .
v_gene: TRBV28
j_gene: TRBJ2-3
CDR3nt: TGTGCCAGCAGTTTAAGGGTAGGGAGTACAGATACGCAGTATTTT
CDR3aa: CASSLRVGSTDTQYF

d_gene: TRBD1
abundance: once
v_gene: TRBV5-1
j_gene: TRBJ1-5
CDR3nt: TGCGCCAGCAGCTTGGGGCCTCAGGGGGATAGCAATCAGCCCCAGCATTTT
CDR3aa: CASSLGPQGDSNQPQHF

d_gene: TRBD1
abundance: .
v_gene: TRBV5-1
j_gene: TRBJ1-2
CDR3nt: TGCGCCAGCAGCTTGGTCACAGGGGGACCCTATGGCTACACCTTC
CDR3aa: CASSLVTGGPYGYTF

d_gene: TRBD2
abundance: .
v_gene: TRBV14
j_gene: TRBJ2-5
CDR3nt: TGTGCCAGCAGCCGCCTGAGCGGGGGGCAAGAGACCCAGTACTTC
CDR3aa: CASSRLSGGQETQYF

d_gene: TRBD1
abundance: few
v_gene: TRBV7-9
j_gene: TRBJ1-6
CDR3nt: TGTGCCAGCAGCTCTTCTGAGGGACAGAATTCACCCCTCCACTTT
CDR3aa: CASSSSEGQNSPLHF

d_gene: TRBD1
abundance: .
v_gene: TRBV28
j_gene: TRBJ1-3
CDR3nt: TGTGCCAGCAGTTTATCGGGACAGGGGAAAAATTTTGGAAACACCATATATTTT
CDR3aa: CASSLSGQGKNFGNTIYF

d_gene: .
abundance: .
v_gene: TRBV19
j_gene: TRBJ1-5
CDR3nt: TGTGCCAGCAAAACAGGATCTGGGCCCGCCAATCAGCCCCAGCATTTT
CDR3aa: CASKTGSGPANQPQHF

d_gene: .
abundance: few
v_gene: TRBV18
j_gene: TRBJ2-3
CDR3nt: TGTGCCAGCTCACCACGGTCTGGGTCGGAGACAGATACGCAGTATTTT
CDR3aa: CASSPRSGSETDTQYF